Each of the 32 T cell receptor beta chains below was sequenced from the same sample in a study of blood T cell repertoires in COVID-19. Assay: immunoSEQ multiplex PCR; the TCRdb copy retains only in-frame clones and omits some. The repertoire includes about 95,000 clones, under 90% of them detected once, and 3% to 3.5% sits in the top ten. What was sequenced was peripheral blood. The source is a woman aged 70-85 years with acute or convalescent COVID-19.

The chain joins TRBV5-1 to TRBJ2-1; 10 nucleotides line up with TRBD2. CDR1 and CDR2 from the germline V gene are SGHRS and YFSETQ. The J segment lost 8 bases and the V segment lost 0 bases, leaving 5 bases of the junction unmatched. This CDR3 contains 15 residues. The CDR3 loop is CASSLDSGRFYEQFF. Here the CDR3 DNA reads TGCGCCAGCAGCTTGGATAGCGGGAGGTTCTATGAGCAGTTCTTC.

The chain has TRBV7-8 and TRBJ1-6; 7 bases line up with TRBD1. The germline gives CDR1 SGHVS, CDR2 FQNEAQ. This CDR3 is built from 14 residues. Trimming at V came to 6 bases and at J to 8 bases, leaving 7 bases not matched to a gene. CDR3 bases: TGTGCCAGCAGGTTGACAGGGAGGCATTCACCCCTCCACTTT. This gives the protein CASRLTGRHSPLHF.

The V and J genes are TRBV5-1 and TRBJ2-5, with D hard to call. Germline V CDR1 and CDR2: SGHRS, YFSETQ. This CDR3 has 15 residues. V was cut by 0 bases and J by 2 bases, with 11 bases left in between. The CDR3 protein is CASSLDVGRQETQYF. CDR3 DNA sequence: TGCGCCAGCAGCTTGGACGTGGGCAGACAAGAGACCCAGTACTTC.

The V call is TRBV6-2 or TRBV6-3, the J call TRBJ1-1; unclear D gene. This CDR3 comprises 13 residues. Germline V gene data show CDR1 as MNHEY and CDR2 as SVGEGT. V was pared by 0 bases and J by 2 bases, with 4 bases between. This CDR3 is CASSYSHNTEAFF. CDR3 nucleotides: TGTGCCAGCAGTTACTCACATAACACTGAAGCTTTCTTT.

The gene calls are TRBV19 and TRBJ2-7; D is possibly TRBD2 (5 bases). V was cut by 5 bases and J by 3 bases, with 11 bases left in between. This CDR3 has 13 residues. Germline CDR1 is LNHDA and CDR2 is SQIVND (reference sequence). CDR3 protein: CASSPFEGYEQYF. CDR3 coding DNA: TGTGCCAGTAGTCCCTTTGAGGGCTACGAGCAGTACTTC.

The rearrangement links TRBV5-7 to TRBJ2-5, with TRBD1 matching over 7 bases. TRBV5-7 is placed among ORFs of uncertain function. This CDR3 contains 19 residues. V was pared by 4 bases and J by 5 bases, with 23 bases of the junction left unmatched. CDR3 DNA: TGTGCCAGCAGCCAAATTCATTGGACAGGATTGTACCCAAGGGAGACCCAGTACTTC. It yields the protein CASSQIHWTGLYPRETQYF.

The chain is built from TRBV5-1 and TRBJ1-5; 8 nucleotides agree with TRBD1. Germline trimming cut 5 bases from V and 6 bases from J; bases unmatched to any gene: 13. CDR1 is SGHRS and CDR2 is YFSETQ in the germline V gene. The CDR3 runs 16 residues. CDR3 nucleotides: TGCGCCAGCAGATATCACAGGGGGTCCTTACGTCAGCCCCAGCATTTT. It specifies CASRYHRGSLRQPQHF.

In its sample, this clone was seen a few times. The V gene is TRBV7-6, the J gene TRBJ2-1; 7 bases match TRBD1. The V segment lost 4 bases and the J segment 4 bases; nucleotides outside the gene matches: 7. CDR1 is SGHVS and CDR2 is FNYEAQ in the germline V gene. The CDR3 length is 15 residues. As DNA, the CDR3 is TGTGCCAGCAGCTCCCAGGGACAGCTTTACAATGAGCAGTTCTTC. Protein product: CASSSQGQLYNEQFF.

The chain is built from TRBV11-3 and TRBJ2-2; TRBD2 is a possible D gene (5 bases). V gave up 3 bases and J gave up 6 bases, with 11 bases separating them. This CDR3 is 14 amino acids long. Germline assignment: CDR1 SGHNT and CDR2 YENEEA. CDR3 nucleotide sequence: TGTGCCAGCAGCTTGGGTGGGAGCCCCGGGGAGCTGTTTTTT. This sequence encodes CASSLGGSPGELFF. Complete variable domain (other parts from reference TRBV11-3 and TRBJ2-2): EAGVVQSPRYKIIEKKQPVAFWCNPISGHNTLYWYLQNLGQGPELLIRYENEEAVDDSQLPKDRFSAERLKGVDSTLKIQPAELGDSAVYLCASSLGGSPGELFFGEGSRLTVL.

The DNA for the CDR3 is TGTGCCAGCAGCTCCGGGACAGCAGAGCAGTACGTC. It is translated as CASSSGTAEQYV. The chain combines TRBV3-1 (or the pseudogene TRBV3-2) with TRBJ2-7; 7 bases fit TRBD1. The germline CDR1 and CDR2 sequences are LGHDT and YNNKEL (reference sequence). V lost 5 bases, J lost 7 bases, and 5 bases stayed unmatched. The CDR3 sequence is 12 residues long.

The rearrangement joins TRBV5-1 to TRBJ1-2; 7 nucleotides align to TRBD1. CDR3 length equals 14 residues. Germline V gives CDR1 SGHRS, CDR2 YFSETQ. V shed 1 base, J shed 5 bases, and the junction held 5 bases outside the gene matches. CDR3 DNA sequence: TGCGCCAGCAGCTTGTCGCAGGGGGAATATGGCTACACCTTC. It yields the protein CASSLSQGEYGYTF.

This clone occurred a few times. The CDR3 region is CASGLDIGGANGNTIYF. For the CDR3, the DNA is TGTGCTAGTGGTTTGGATATTGGAGGGGCAAATGGAAACACCATATATTTT. The chain has TRBV12-5 and TRBJ1-3, with a weak D call TRBD1 (5 bases). Germline CDR1 and CDR2: LGHNT and FRNRAP. Trimming shortened V by 1 base and J by 3 bases, and 16 bases separated the two germline ends. The CDR3 has 17 amino acids.

The chain combines TRBV14 with TRBJ2-7, with 7 bases matching TRBD2. This CDR3 contains 13 residues. Germline assignment: CDR1 SGHDN and CDR2 FVKESK. Trimming cost V 3 bases and J 6 bases; bases outside gene matches: 5. CDR3 sequence reads: CASSHRTSGEQYV. The CDR3 DNA reads TGTGCCAGCAGCCACCGGACTAGTGGCGAGCAGTACGTC.

The chain joins TRBV9 to TRBJ2-5; no clear D. V dropped 0 bases and J dropped 5 bases, with 14 bases sitting between them. This CDR3 is built from 15 residues. Germline V CDR1 and CDR2: SGDLS, YYNGEE. CDR3 loop: CASSVGGRFGETQYF. CDR3 nucleotides: TGTGCCAGCAGCGTAGGTGGCAGGTTCGGCGAGACCCAGTACTTC.

The chain links TRBV28 to TRBJ1-6; no reliable D call. This CDR3 contains 16 residues. Trimming left V 4 bases short and J 3 bases short, with 13 bases between. The germline CDR1 and CDR2 sequences are MDHEN and SYDVKM. The CDR3 sequence is CASSWREGFYNSPLHF. CDR3 DNA: TGTGCCAGCAGTTGGCGGGAGGGCTTCTATAATTCACCCCTCCACTTT.

This clone was seen a single time. V and J are TRBV11-2 and TRBJ1-5; D remains ambiguous. CDR1 and CDR2 from the germline V gene are SGHAT and FQNNGV. CDR3 length equals 14 residues. The ends were cut back, 0 bases at V and 5 bases at J, with 8 bases in the middle. Written as DNA, the CDR3 is TGTGCCAGCAGCTTAGATTCCACTTATCAGCCCCAGCATTTT. Its protein product is CASSLDSTYQPQHF.

CDR3 in amino acids: CASSGTGVGFSGNTIYF. CDR3 DNA sequence: TGCGCCAGCAGCGGGACAGGGGTAGGCTTCTCTGGAAACACCATATATTTT. J is TRBJ1-3 and V is TRBV5-1; 10 nucleotides agree with TRBD1. This CDR3 is built from 17 residues. Losses at the gene ends were 4 bases for V and 0 bases for J; bases not matched to a gene: 7. Germline loops: CDR1 SGHRS, CDR2 YFSETQ. Full variable domain (remainder filled in from reference TRBV5-1 and TRBJ1-3): KAGVTQTPRYLIKTRGQQVTLSCSPISGHRSVSWYQQTPGQGLQFLFEYFSETQRNKGNFPGRFSGRQFSNSRSEMNVSTLELGDSALYLCASSGTGVGFSGNTIYFGEGSWLTVV.

V is TRBV28 and J is TRBJ2-5; perhaps TRBD2 as D (5 bases). CDR3 length: 12 amino acids. Germline CDR1 and CDR2: MDHEN and SYDVKM. V was trimmed by 6 bases and J by 7 bases, leaving 12 bases between them. CDR3 nucleotide sequence: TGTGCCAGCAGGTCATCACTAGGGACCCAGTACTTC. Translation gives CASRSSLGTQYF.

This clone was seen only once. J is TRBJ2-1 and V is TRBV30; 8 bases align to TRBD2. V shed 5 bases, J shed 8 bases, and the junction held 5 bases outside the gene matches. The length of the CDR3 is 12 residues. Germline loops: CDR1 GTSNPN, CDR2 SVGIG (reference sequence). The CDR3 loop is CAWGAGGHEQFF. CDR3 DNA: TGTGCCTGGGGGGCGGGGGGTCATGAGCAGTTCTTC.

The chain employs TRBV7-8 and TRBJ1-1; tentative D call: TRBD1 (6 bases). Trimming shortened V by 1 base and J by 8 bases, and 11 bases separated the two germline ends. The CDR3 covers 13 residues. Looked up from germline, CDR1 is SGHVS and CDR2 is FQNEAQ. The CDR3 loop reads CASSLGTVPEAFF. CDR3 nucleotides: TGTGCCAGCAGCTTAGGGACAGTACCAGAAGCTTTCTTT.

The V gene is TRBV29-1, the J gene TRBJ1-6, with D possibly TRBD1 on 5 matching bases. The CDR3 length is 13 residues. The V end lost 5 bases, the J end lost 5 bases, and 10 bases lay between the germline ends. The germline CDR1 and CDR2 sequences are SQVTM and ANQGSEA. In DNA form, the CDR3 reads TGCAGCGTTCGAGCAGGGAATAATTCACCCCTCCACTTT. Its protein is CSVRAGNNSPLHF.

The rearrangement links TRBV19 to TRBJ1-2; 11 bases are a match to TRBD1. Germline trimming cut 8 bases from V and 2 bases from J; bases unmatched to any gene: 1. The CDR3 sequence is 13 residues long. Germline lookup yields CDR1 LNHDA and CDR2 SQIVND (reference sequence). The CDR3 coding sequence is TGTGCCAGTCGGACAGGGGGCAACTATGGCTACACCTTC. This codes for CASRTGGNYGYTF.

The chain combines TRBV25-1 with TRBJ2-1; perhaps TRBD2 as D (7 bases). Per the germline V gene, CDR1 is MGHDK and CDR2 is SYGVNS. V was clipped by 5 bases and J by 5 bases, with 16 bases between them. CDR3 length: 15 residues. The CDR3 loop reads CASSSGGGLNNEQFF. CDR3 bases: TGTGCCAGCAGTTCAGGCGGGGGCCTAAACAATGAGCAGTTCTTC.

The chain recombines TRBV2 with TRBJ2-1; TRBD2 agrees at 10 bases. Germline V CDR1 and CDR2: SNHLY, FYNNEI. The junction had 11 bases not matched to a gene; V was cut back by 1 base and J by 8 bases. CDR3 size: 17 residues. The CDR3 DNA follows: TGTGCCAGCAGTGAAGTTGGTAGCGGGAGGTTCTTTTATGAGCAGTTCTTC. Protein: CASSEVGSGRFFYEQFF.

This chain connects TRBV19 to TRBJ1-4; unclear D gene. CDR3 size: 14 residues. V was pared by 4 bases and J by 3 bases, with 9 bases between. Germline V gene sequence: CDR1 LNHDA, CDR2 SQIVND (reference sequence). In DNA form, the CDR3 reads TGTGCCAGTAGTAACGGGATCCCTAATGAAAAACTGTTTTTT. As protein: CASSNGIPNEKLFF.

V and J are TRBV5-1 and TRBJ2-6; D is unresolved. The CDR3 sequence is 16 residues long. V lost 0 bases and J lost 4, with 11 bases in between. Per germline, CDR1 SGHRS and CDR2 YFSETQ. CDR3 DNA: TGCGCCAGCAGCTTGGATACGGGTAACGGGGCCAACGTCCTGACTTTC. It translates to CASSLDTGNGANVLTF.

The gene calls are TRBV2 and TRBJ1-1, with 9 positions matching TRBD1. Trimming cost V 9 bases and J 5 bases; bases outside gene matches: 16. The CDR3 consists of 16 residues. Germline values: CDR1 SNHLY, CDR2 FYNNEI. This chain's CDR3 is CASHTGTGSPRTEAFF. The CDR3 DNA is TGTGCCAGTCACACCGGGACAGGGAGCCCGAGGACTGAAGCTTTCTTT.

V gene TRBV18 combines with J gene TRBJ2-7, with D maybe TRBD1 (6 bases). The CDR3 spans 13 residues. CDR1 is KGHSH and CDR2 is LQKENI in the germline V gene. V lost 2 bases to trimming and J lost 2 bases, with 7 bases between them. Here the CDR3 reads CASSPWGPYEQYF. The CDR3 DNA is TGTGCCAGCTCACCATGGGGGCCCTACGAGCAGTACTTC.

This CDR3 is CAWTIDSGGYTF. CDR3 nucleotides: TGTGCCTGGACGATCGACTCGGGTGGCTACACCTTC. The V gene is TRBV30, the J gene TRBJ1-2; no firm D call. Germline loops: CDR1 GTSNPN, CDR2 SVGIG (reference sequence). The CDR3 is made up of 12 amino acids. Trimming stripped 4 bases from V and 7 bases from J, with 13 bases between.

The chain couples TRBV19 to TRBJ2-3; no clear D. V lost 6 bases, J lost 2 bases, and 15 bases lay in between. Germline V gene sequence: CDR1 LNHDA, CDR2 SQIVND (reference sequence). CDR3 length equals 15 residues. The CDR3 is CASRSITGYTDTQYF. In nucleotides, the CDR3 is TGTGCCAGTAGGTCCATTACGGGTTACACAGATACGCAGTATTTT.

V usage is TRBV5-1 and J usage is TRBJ1-6, with TRBD1 identical over 9 bases. V was clipped by 0 bases and J by 14 bases; unmatched bases: 6. From germline, CDR1 is SGHRS and CDR2 YFSETQ. This CDR3 region has 14 residues. This CDR3 is CASSLGTGALTLHF. The CDR3 nucleotides are TGCGCCAGCAGCTTGGGGACAGGGGCTTTGACCCTCCACTTT.

V and J are TRBV6-6 and TRBJ2-7, with 13 bases that match TRBD2. V was clipped by 4 bases and J by 5 bases; unmatched bases: 5. CDR3 size: 15 residues. Per the germline V gene, CDR1 is MNHNY and CDR2 is SVGAGI (reference sequence). The CDR3 nucleotides read TGTGCCAGCAGTTCTCCGGGACTAGCGGGAAACGAGCAGTACTTC. Its translation: CASSSPGLAGNEQYF.